This T cell receptor beta chain was sequenced during a study of blood T cell repertoires in COVID-19. Study context: Both acute and convalescent COVID-19 samples were obtained from the United States, Italy and Spain. T cells, B-cell-depleted T cells, or PBMCs provided the cDNA or gDNA that served as material.

In the source study's methods: It was from reference gene primer amplification that nucleated cell counts were estimated. The table came from immunoSEQ multiplex PCR; TCRdb's copy has only in-frame clones and leaves some out. For V, J and clone size, that table is used; D and trimming come from the DNA. The repertoire consists of 210,000 or so clones, with around 80% occurring once and the leading ten covering roughly 2.9%. The V gene's germline CDR1 is LNHDA and CDR2 SQIVND (reference sequence). Trimming shortened V by 5 bases and J by 6 bases, and 14 bases separated the two germline ends. The CDR3 totals 13 residues.

This receptor was identified in a man aged 50 to 60 with active or convalescent COVID-19. Sample: peripheral blood. The rearrangement uses TRBV19 and TRBJ2-7, with a weak D call TRBD1 (6 bases). This CDR3 is CASSAEGVGEQYF. The DNA for the CDR3 is TGTGCCAGTAGTGCCGAGGGGGTCGGCGAGCAGTACTTC. Full variable domain (missing parts from reference TRBV19 and TRBJ2-7): DGGITQSPKYLFRKEGQNVTLSCEQNLNHDAMYWYRQDPGQGLRLIYYSQIVNDFQKGDIAEGYSVSREKKESFPLTVTSAQKNPTAFYLCASSAEGVGEQYFGPGTRLTVT.